These 9 T cell receptor beta chains originate from one sample sequenced in a study of T cell repertoires in cytomegalovirus infection. A single record per CDR3 protein comes from TCRdb applying MiXCR to the reads. The repertoire includes around 250,000 distinct CDR3 sequences, about a sixth of them detected once, and more than 45% sits in the top ten. Sequenced sample: CD8+ T cells from PBMCs. Receptor source: a human donor in good health (CMV status not recorded). Some clones in this sample may be carry-over from other donors' samples.

The chain recombines TRBV7-9 with TRBJ1-1, with D possibly being TRBD1 (5 bases). Germline CDR1 SEHNR, CDR2 FQNEAQ (reference sequence). The CDR3 length is 13 residues. The V end lost 5 bases, the J end lost 8 bases, and 15 bases lay between the germline ends. The CDR3 DNA reads TGTGCCAGCAGCAGTTCTTCCGGGACGGAAGCTTTCTTT. Translated: CASSSSSGTEAFF.

This clonotype was seen many times. V gene TRBV6-6 combines with J gene TRBJ2-7; the D gene is possibly TRBD1 (5 bases). The V gene lost 2 bases and the J gene lost 3 bases, with 11 bases spanning the gap. The CDR3 extends over 14 amino acids. Germline values: CDR1 MNHNY, CDR2 SVGAGI (reference sequence). In DNA, the CDR3 is TGTGCCAGCAGTTACGCCGACAGAAACTACGAGCAGTACTTC. Translating it yields CASSYADRNYEQYF.

This clonotype was observed many times. This rearrangement joins TRBV7-2 to TRBJ2-7, with TRBD1 identical over 9 bases. Germline CDR1 and CDR2: SGHTA and FQGNSA. V trimming: 2 bases; J trimming: 2 bases; junction bases outside the gene matches: 10. The CDR3 contains 17 residues. The CDR3 sequence is CASSLIGIGQGTYEQYF. The DNA of the CDR3 is TGTGCCAGCAGCTTAATCGGTATCGGACAGGGGACCTACGAGCAGTACTTC.

At least ten counts were recorded for this clonotype. V usage is TRBV7-2 and J usage is TRBJ2-7; possibly TRBD2 for D (7 bases). The CDR3 loop spans 15 amino acids. Germline V gives CDR1 SGHTA, CDR2 FQGNSA. V was clipped by 4 bases and J by 2 bases, with 15 bases between them. CDR3 sequence reads: CASSSFRGAAYEQYF. The DNA for the CDR3 is TGTGCCAGCAGCTCCTTCCGGGGGGCCGCCTACGAGCAGTACTTC.

This clonotype appeared a few times. The chain has TRBV7-9 and TRBJ1-1; D not certain. Trimming shortened V by 5 bases and J by 6 bases, and 16 bases separated the two germline ends. This CDR3 comprises 14 residues. Per germline, CDR1 SEHNR and CDR2 FQNEAQ (reference sequence). The CDR3 DNA reads TGTGCCAGCAGCCGTCTCGGGCAGTCTCCTGAAGCTTTCTTT. It codes for CASSRLGQSPEAFF.

This clonotype was detected ten times or more. This chain uses TRBV27 with TRBJ1-1; no definite D call. V was pared by 2 bases and J by 0 bases, with 16 bases between. CDR1 MNHEY and CDR2 SMNVEV come from the germline V gene (reference sequence). This CDR3 is 17 amino acids long. CDR3 DNA sequence: TGTGCCAGCAGTTTAAGGGAGAATGGGGAATTGAACACTGAAGCTTTCTTT. Translation: CASSLRENGELNTEAFF.

The genes are TRBV20-1 and TRBJ1-5; the D gene is possibly TRBD1 (6 bases). Germline V lookup: CDR1 DFQATT, CDR2 SNEGSKA (reference sequence). The CDR3 is 16 residues long. V was clipped by 1 base and J by 2 bases, with 15 bases between them. Here the CDR3 reads CSARGFLRGGNQPQHF. The CDR3 nucleotides read TGCAGTGCTAGAGGTTTCTTGAGGGGGGGCAATCAGCCCCAGCATTTT.

The rearrangement uses TRBV2 and TRBJ2-1; TRBD2 might be the D (6 bases). V lost 4 bases and J lost 7, with 17 bases in between. This CDR3 contains 15 residues. Germline assignment: CDR1 SNHLY and CDR2 FYNNEI. The CDR3 DNA follows: TGTGCCAGCAGTGGACGCCGCCGGGGGATGAATGAGCAGTTCTTC. Translated: CASSGRRRGMNEQFF. The full variable domain, with the rest looked up from reference TRBV2 and TRBJ2-1, is EPEVTQTPSHQVTQMGQEVILRCVPISNHLYFYWYRQILGQKVEFLVSFYNNEISEKSEIFDDQFSVERPDGSNFTLKIRSTKLEDSAMYFCASSGRRRGMNEQFFGPGTRLTVL.

This clonotype occurred a few times. The chain uses TRBV6-8 and TRBJ2-1, with D hard to call. V was cut by 0 bases and J by 8 bases, with 8 bases left in between. The CDR3 length is 13 residues. Germline V gene data show CDR1 as MNHGY and CDR2 as SAAAGT. CDR3 nucleotides: TGTGCCAGCAGTTACTCTCCCCTGGATGAGCAGTTCTTC. It codes for CASSYSPLDEQFF.